A selection of T cell receptor beta chains follows, all from one sample in a study of cytomegalovirus exposure and HLA in healthy donors. Data came from immunoSEQ multiplex PCR; TCRdb stores just in-frame clones and leaves some out. This sample has 100,000 to 150,000 clones, with 70% to 80% found just once. The sequenced material came from PBMCs. These receptors were collected from a female donor in good health and CMV-seronegative. CDR3s include the opening cysteine and the closing phenylalanine or tryptophan. Each record gives: CDR3 protein, CDR3 DNA, D gene, clone size, V gene, J gene. The D gene is left open where the match is weak. Expanded clones get a size class; other rows say once, few or many, or leave the size out.

cdr3_aa: CASSGASGGLYEQYF
cdr3_nt: TGTGCCAGCAGTGGGGCTAGCGGGGGTCTCTACGAGCAGTACTTC
d_call: TRBD2
clone_size: .
v_call: TRBV28
j_call: TRBJ2-7

cdr3_aa: CASSLAGTGGGYEQFF
cdr3_nt: TGTGCCAGCAGCTTAGCTGGGACAGGGGGGGGGTATGAGCAGTTCTTC
d_call: TRBD1
clone_size: .
v_call: TRBV7-9
j_call: TRBJ2-1

cdr3_aa: CASSLPLGQETQYF
cdr3_nt: TGTGCCAGCAGTTTACCCCTAGGCCAAGAGACCCAGTACTTC
d_call: .
clone_size: .
v_call: TRBV28
j_call: TRBJ2-5

cdr3_aa: CASSSDDGGAGEKLFF
cdr3_nt: TGTGCCAGCAGTTCAGACGACGGGGGGGCGGGTGAAAAACTGTTTTTT
d_call: .
clone_size: .
v_call: TRBV28
j_call: TRBJ1-4

cdr3_aa: CASSATVSYEQYF
cdr3_nt: TGTGCCAGTAGTGCGACAGTCTCCTACGAGCAGTACTTC
d_call: .
clone_size: .
v_call: TRBV19
j_call: TRBJ2-7

cdr3_aa: CASSETSGSYNEQFF
cdr3_nt: TGTGCCAGCAGTGAAACTAGCGGGAGTTACAATGAGCAGTTCTTC
d_call: TRBD2
clone_size: .
v_call: TRBV6-1
j_call: TRBJ2-1

cdr3_aa: CAWRADKNYEQYF
cdr3_nt: TGTGCCTGGAGAGCCGACAAGAACTACGAGCAGTACTTC
d_call: .
clone_size: once
v_call: TRBV30
j_call: TRBJ2-7

cdr3_aa: CASSLSGNTGELFF
cdr3_nt: TGTGCCAGCAGCTTATCAGGGAACACCGGGGAGCTGTTTTTT
d_call: .
clone_size: .
v_call: TRBV7-2
j_call: TRBJ2-2

cdr3_aa: CASSQEGTGLAGDYEQYF
cdr3_nt: TGCGCCAGCAGCCAAGAAGGAACGGGACTAGCGGGAGACTACGAGCAGTACTTC
d_call: TRBD2
clone_size: .
v_call: TRBV4-3
j_call: TRBJ2-7

cdr3_aa: CASSLIGGTSPISSYNEQFF
cdr3_nt: TGTGCCAGCAGTCTTATAGGCGGGACTAGCCCCATAAGCTCCTACAATGAGCAGTTCTTC
d_call: TRBD2
clone_size: .
v_call: TRBV27
j_call: TRBJ2-1

cdr3_aa: CSVESIRTSGTNEQFF
cdr3_nt: TGCAGCGTTGAATCAATTCGGACTAGCGGGACTAATGAGCAGTTCTTC
d_call: TRBD2
clone_size: .
v_call: TRBV29-1
j_call: TRBJ2-1

cdr3_aa: CASSVQGQGYEQYF
cdr3_nt: TGTGCCAGTAGCGTTCAAGGACAGGGTTACGAGCAGTACTTC
d_call: TRBD1
clone_size: .
v_call: TRBV19
j_call: TRBJ2-7

cdr3_aa: CASSWGHNTGELFF
cdr3_nt: TGTGCCAGCAGTTGGGGCCATAACACCGGGGAGCTGTTTTTT
d_call: .
clone_size: once
v_call: TRBV28
j_call: TRBJ2-2

cdr3_aa: CASSDRTSGSYEQYF
cdr3_nt: TGTGCCAGCAGTGATAGGACTAGCGGGAGCTACGAGCAGTACTTC
d_call: TRBD2
clone_size: .
v_call: TRBV6-1
j_call: TRBJ2-7

cdr3_aa: CASSQVLGGRGEQYF
cdr3_nt: TGCGCCAGCAGCCAAGTTCTAGGTGGTAGGGGCGAGCAGTACTTC
d_call: .
clone_size: .
v_call: TRBV4-1
j_call: TRBJ2-7

cdr3_aa: CASSQEDRGGFDEQFF
cdr3_nt: TGCGCCAGCAGCCAAGAGGACAGGGGAGGGTTCGATGAGCAGTTCTTC
d_call: TRBD1
clone_size: many
v_call: TRBV4-3
j_call: TRBJ2-1

cdr3_aa: CASSVGPREQFF
cdr3_nt: TGTGCCAGTAGCGTGGGGCCTCGCGAGCAGTTCTTC
d_call: .
clone_size: .
v_call: TRBV19
j_call: TRBJ2-1

cdr3_aa: CASSLAWVSSGRYEQYF
cdr3_nt: TGCGCCAGCAGCTTGGCCTGGGTGTCTAGCGGGAGGTATGAGCAGTACTTC
d_call: TRBD2
clone_size: .
v_call: TRBV5-1
j_call: TRBJ2-7

cdr3_aa: CASSSSGIPHEQYF
cdr3_nt: TGTGCCAGCAGCTCGAGCGGGATCCCCCACGAGCAGTACTTC
d_call: TRBD2
clone_size: .
v_call: TRBV7-2
j_call: TRBJ2-7

cdr3_aa: CASCIAGGPSETQYF
cdr3_nt: TGTGCCAGCTGCATAGCGGGAGGGCCGTCAGAGACCCAGTACTTC
d_call: TRBD2
clone_size: .
v_call: TRBV6-5
j_call: TRBJ2-5

cdr3_aa: CASSLPGLAGDEQYF
cdr3_nt: TGTGCCAGCAGCTTGCCGGGACTAGCGGGCGACGAGCAGTACTTC
d_call: TRBD2
clone_size: .
v_call: TRBV7-2
j_call: TRBJ2-7

cdr3_aa: CASNPRTGTETQYF
cdr3_nt: TGTGCCAGCAATCCCCGGACAGGGACGGAGACCCAGTACTTC
d_call: TRBD1
clone_size: .
v_call: TRBV28
j_call: TRBJ2-5

cdr3_aa: CASTLGTGAGELFF
cdr3_nt: TGTGCCAGCACCCTCGGGACAGGGGCCGGGGAGCTGTTTTTT
d_call: TRBD1
clone_size: .
v_call: TRBV27
j_call: TRBJ2-2

cdr3_aa: CASSLPPGQSYEQYF
cdr3_nt: TGTGCCAGCAGCTTACCTCCGGGACAGTCCTACGAGCAGTACTTC
d_call: TRBD1
clone_size: .
v_call: TRBV5-5
j_call: TRBJ2-7

cdr3_aa: CASSLESTLEQYF
cdr3_nt: TGCGCCAGCAGCTTGGAAAGCACCCTCGAGCAGTACTTC
d_call: .
clone_size: .
v_call: TRBV5-1
j_call: TRBJ2-7

cdr3_aa: CASSQEEGGADDQETQYF
cdr3_nt: TGTGCCAGCAGCCAAGAAGAAGGGGGGGCCGACGATCAAGAGACCCAGTACTTC
d_call: .
clone_size: .
v_call: TRBV14
j_call: TRBJ2-5

cdr3_aa: CASGLHAEQYF
cdr3_nt: TGTGCCAGCGGACTTCATGCCGAGCAGTACTTC
d_call: .
clone_size: .
v_call: TRBV2
j_call: TRBJ2-7

cdr3_aa: CASSLDGRAIQETQYF
cdr3_nt: TGTGCCAGTAGTCTGGACGGGAGGGCCATCCAAGAGACCCAGTACTTC
d_call: TRBD2
clone_size: .
v_call: TRBV19
j_call: TRBJ2-5

cdr3_aa: CASSLTGFTEAFF
cdr3_nt: TGCGCCAGCAGCCTTACAGGGTTCACTGAAGCTTTCTTT
d_call: .
clone_size: .
v_call: TRBV5-1
j_call: TRBJ1-1

cdr3_aa: CASSPQTSGVDTQYF
cdr3_nt: TGTGCCAGCAGCCCGCAGACTAGCGGTGTGGATACGCAGTATTTT
d_call: TRBD2
clone_size: .
v_call: TRBV5-4
j_call: TRBJ2-3

cdr3_aa: CATSREGLAGTYNEQFF
cdr3_nt: TGTGCCACCAGCAGAGAAGGACTAGCGGGAACCTACAATGAGCAGTTCTTC
d_call: TRBD2
clone_size: .
v_call: TRBV15
j_call: TRBJ2-1

cdr3_aa: CASSVETGYRYTF
cdr3_nt: TGTGCCAGCAGCGTTGAAACAGGCTATCGCTACACCTTC
d_call: .
clone_size: few
v_call: TRBV9
j_call: TRBJ1-2

cdr3_aa: CASSPTGTNEKLFF
cdr3_nt: TGTGCCAGCAGCCCTACAGGGACTAATGAAAAACTGTTTTTT
d_call: .
clone_size: .
v_call: TRBV9
j_call: TRBJ1-4

cdr3_aa: CASSALYEQYF
cdr3_nt: TGTGCCAGCAGTGCCCTCTACGAGCAGTACTTC
d_call: .
clone_size: .
v_call: TRBV2
j_call: TRBJ2-7

cdr3_aa: CATCRGGASEAFF
cdr3_nt: TGTGCCACCTGCAGAGGGGGGGCATCAGAAGCTTTCTTT
d_call: .
clone_size: .
v_call: TRBV28
j_call: TRBJ1-1

cdr3_aa: CASSLPGGHTDTQYF
cdr3_nt: TGCGCCAGCAGCTTGCCCGGGGGTCACACAGATACGCAGTATTTT
d_call: .
clone_size: once
v_call: TRBV5-1
j_call: TRBJ2-3

cdr3_aa: CASSLGPSNQPQHF
cdr3_nt: TGCGCCAGCAGCTTGGGGCCTAGCAATCAGCCCCAGCATTTT
d_call: .
clone_size: .
v_call: TRBV5-1
j_call: TRBJ1-5

cdr3_aa: CASSQGVSGRETQYF
cdr3_nt: TGCGCCAGCAGCCAAGGCGTTAGCGGGAGAGAGACCCAGTACTTC
d_call: TRBD2
clone_size: .
v_call: TRBV4-1
j_call: TRBJ2-5

cdr3_aa: CASSLDMDYGYTF
cdr3_nt: TGTGCCAGCAGTTTGGACATGGACTATGGCTACACCTTC
d_call: .
clone_size: .
v_call: TRBV28
j_call: TRBJ1-2

cdr3_aa: CASSIEGLRAEKLFF
cdr3_nt: TGTGCCAGTAGTATAGAGGGCCTCAGGGCTGAAAAACTGTTTTTT
d_call: .
clone_size: .
v_call: TRBV19
j_call: TRBJ1-4

cdr3_aa: CASSPKEGANQPQHF
cdr3_nt: TGTGCCAGCTCACCAAAGGAGGGGGCAAATCAGCCCCAGCATTTT
d_call: TRBD1
clone_size: .
v_call: TRBV18
j_call: TRBJ1-5

cdr3_aa: CASSEGEVRGWKQFF
cdr3_nt: TGTGCCAGCAGTGAAGGGGAGGTTAGGGGCTGGAAGCAGTTCTTC
d_call: .
clone_size: .
v_call: TRBV2
j_call: TRBJ2-1

cdr3_aa: CASNTQHF
cdr3_nt: TGTGCCAGTAATACCCAGCATTTT
d_call: .
clone_size: .
v_call: TRBV19
j_call: TRBJ1-5

cdr3_aa: CASSLSRGSQPQHF
cdr3_nt: TGTGCCAGCAGTTTATCGAGGGGGTCTCAGCCCCAGCATTTT
d_call: .
clone_size: .
v_call: TRBV27
j_call: TRBJ1-5

cdr3_aa: CASARGAGNTIYF
cdr3_nt: TGTGCTAGTGCCCGGGGGGCAGGAAACACCATATATTTT
d_call: .
clone_size: few
v_call: TRBV12-5
j_call: TRBJ1-3

cdr3_aa: CASSLGQNTEAFF
cdr3_nt: TGTGCCAGCAGCCTGGGACAGAACACTGAAGCTTTCTTT
d_call: .
clone_size: .
v_call: TRBV6-1
j_call: TRBJ1-1

cdr3_aa: CASSLGTSRNQPQHF
cdr3_nt: TGCGCCAGCAGCCTCGGGACTTCCCGCAATCAGCCCCAGCATTTT
d_call: .
clone_size: .
v_call: TRBV5-1
j_call: TRBJ1-5

cdr3_aa: CATRTSGPGGTQYF
cdr3_nt: TGCGCCACCCGGACTAGCGGGCCGGGCGGCACGCAGTATTTT
d_call: TRBD2
clone_size: .
v_call: TRBV10-2
j_call: TRBJ2-3

cdr3_aa: CATSGSRFYTGELFF
cdr3_nt: TGTGCCACCAGCGGTTCTAGATTTTACACCGGGGAGCTGTTTTTT
d_call: .
clone_size: .
v_call: TRBV15
j_call: TRBJ2-2

cdr3_aa: CASTEGLAGGSETQYF
cdr3_nt: TGTGCCAGCACCGAGGGGCTAGCGGGAGGTTCGGAGACCCAGTACTTC
d_call: TRBD2
clone_size: .
v_call: TRBV9
j_call: TRBJ2-5

cdr3_aa: CATSRDRGAGATGELFF
cdr3_nt: TGTGCCACCAGCAGAGATCGTGGGGCAGGGGCCACCGGGGAGCTGTTTTTT
d_call: .
clone_size: few
v_call: TRBV15
j_call: TRBJ2-2

cdr3_aa: CASRGLNTEAFF
cdr3_nt: TGCGCCAGCAGGGGCCTGAACACTGAAGCTTTCTTT
d_call: .
clone_size: .
v_call: TRBV5-1
j_call: TRBJ1-1

cdr3_aa: CASSLVRGGSGYTF
cdr3_nt: TGTGCCAGCAGTTTGGTCCGCGGGGGGTCCGGCTACACCTTC
d_call: .
clone_size: once
v_call: TRBV27
j_call: TRBJ1-2

cdr3_aa: CASRWSGTGGQPQHF
cdr3_nt: TGTGCCAGTAGATGGTCGGGGACAGGGGGCCAGCCCCAGCATTTT
d_call: TRBD1
clone_size: .
v_call: TRBV19
j_call: TRBJ1-5

cdr3_aa: CASSTGTGGGQPQHF
cdr3_nt: TGTGCCAGCAGTACCGGGACAGGGGGCGGGCAGCCCCAGCATTTT
d_call: TRBD1
clone_size: medium-sized
v_call: TRBV6-1
j_call: TRBJ1-5

cdr3_aa: CASSLGTSGISYNEQFF
cdr3_nt: TGTGCCAGCAGCCTCGGGACTAGCGGGATCTCCTACAATGAGCAGTTCTTC
d_call: TRBD2
clone_size: .
v_call: TRBV28
j_call: TRBJ2-1

cdr3_aa: CAITGQGYYGYTF
cdr3_nt: TGTGCCATCACGGGTCAGGGATATTATGGCTACACCTTC
d_call: .
clone_size: .
v_call: TRBV10-3
j_call: TRBJ1-2

cdr3_aa: CASSRQASSYEQYF
cdr3_nt: TGTGCCAGCAGTCGACAGGCCTCCTCCTACGAGCAGTACTTC
d_call: .
clone_size: once
v_call: TRBV27
j_call: TRBJ2-7

cdr3_aa: CASRGTENTEAFF
cdr3_nt: TGTGCCAGCAGGGGGACAGAGAACACTGAAGCTTTCTTT
d_call: TRBD1
clone_size: .
v_call: TRBV2
j_call: TRBJ1-1

cdr3_aa: CASSLEGHLGYGYTF
cdr3_nt: TGTGCCAGCAGCTTGGAAGGACACCTAGGGTATGGCTACACCTTC
d_call: .
clone_size: .
v_call: TRBV5-5
j_call: TRBJ1-2